Below, 13 T cell receptor beta chains from the same sample are listed, as sequenced in a study of blood T cell repertoires in COVID-19. Method: immunoSEQ multiplex PCR; TCRdb's copy keeps in-frame clones and lacks some. This sample yields 340,000 or so clones, of which around 86% are seen a single time; 1% belongs to the top ten. Sample: peripheral blood. The source of these receptors is a man aged 50 to 60 with active or convalescent COVID-19.

The DNA of the CDR3 is TGTGCCAGCTCACCGCCAGGGTCAGACACTGAAGCTTTCTTT. Encoded protein: CASSPPGSDTEAFF. The genes are TRBV18 and TRBJ1-1; D is perhaps TRBD1 (5 bases). Germline V CDR1 and CDR2: KGHSH, LQKENI. The ends were cut back, 3 bases at V and 3 bases at J, with 11 bases in the middle. There are 14 residues in the CDR3.

The chain combines TRBV29-1 with TRBJ1-5; 8 bases agree with TRBD1. CDR1 and CDR2 (germline): SQVTM, ANQGSEA. Losses at the gene ends were 7 bases for V and 6 bases for J; bases not matched to a gene: 8. This CDR3 region has 13 residues. The CDR3 DNA reads TGCAGCGGATCGACAGGGGAAGGTCAGCCCCAGCATTTT. Its translation is CSGSTGEGQPQHF.

The chain has TRBV6-5 and TRBJ2-2; 7 bases are a match to TRBD2. Germline CDR1 is MNHEY and CDR2 is SVGAGI. The V and J ends lost 0 bases and 4 bases, in that order; junction bases with no gene match: 2. The CDR3 is made up of 15 amino acids. The DNA of the CDR3 is TGTGCCAGCAGTTACTCGAGCGGGGTCACCGGGGAGCTGTTTTTT. Its protein is CASSYSSGVTGELFF.

This rearrangement joins TRBV5-1 to TRBJ2-7; 7 bases map to TRBD1. This CDR3 comprises 14 residues. The germline V gene has CDR1 SGHRS and CDR2 YFSETQ. The V gene end was trimmed by 0 bases and the J gene end by 5 bases; junction bases not matched to a gene: 5. The CDR3: CASSLAHRGNEQYF. DNA of the CDR3: TGCGCCAGCAGCTTGGCCCACAGGGGTAACGAGCAGTACTTC.

The chain has TRBV4-2 and TRBJ1-6, with 8 bases identical to TRBD1. CDR3 length equals 17 residues. Trimming at V came to 1 base and at J to 13 bases, leaving 15 bases not matched to a gene. Germline V gene data show CDR1 as LGHNA and CDR2 as YNFKEQ. The CDR3 loop reads CASSQVRGRTPPRPLHF. CDR3 DNA sequence: TGTGCCAGCAGCCAAGTCAGGGGGCGCACCCCCCCAAGGCCCCTCCACTTT.

This chain joins TRBV28 and TRBJ2-7, with a tentative D call TRBD2 (6 bases). This CDR3 comprises 15 residues. The V and J ends lost 7 bases and 3 bases respectively, with 19 bases between them. Germline CDR1 reads MDHEN; CDR2 reads SYDVKM. The CDR3 region has the DNA TGTGCCAGCACCGTGGACTACCCGACCTACTACGAGCAGTACTTC. It translates to CASTVDYPTYYEQYF. Full variable domain (rest looked up from reference TRBV28 and TRBJ2-7): DVKVTQSSRYLVKRTGEKVFLECVQDMDHENMFWYRQDPGLGLRLIYFSYDVKMKEKGDIPEGYSVSREKKERFSLILESASTNQTSMYLCASTVDYPTYYEQYFGPGTRLTVT.

The sample holds one count of this clone. The chain has TRBV28 and TRBJ2-7, with 9 nucleotides matching TRBD1. From germline, CDR1 is MDHEN and CDR2 SYDVKM. The CDR3 has 12 residues. V shed 6 bases, J shed 11 bases, and the junction held 8 bases outside the gene matches. CDR3: CASSPTGGREYF. CDR3 nucleotides: TGTGCCAGCAGCCCCACAGGGGGCCGGGAGTACTTC.

This chain uses TRBV19 with TRBJ1-2; D is ambiguous. Trimming stripped 10 bases from V and 5 bases from J, with 23 bases between. This CDR3 contains 15 residues. Germline lookup yields CDR1 LNHDA and CDR2 SQIVND (reference sequence). The CDR3 is CAISWGADGKYGYTF. In DNA, the CDR3 is TGTGCCATCTCCTGGGGAGCAGACGGGAAGTATGGCTACACCTTC.

V and J are TRBV6-5 and TRBJ1-1, with D perhaps matching TRBD1 (6 bases). The CDR3 runs to 15 residues. The germline V gene encodes CDR1 MNHEY and CDR2 SVGAGI. V was pared by 2 bases and J by 0 bases, with 10 bases between. This chain's CDR3 is CASSYGGHMNTEAFF. The DNA of the CDR3 is TGTGCCAGCAGTTACGGGGGACATATGAACACTGAAGCTTTCTTT.

In its sample, this clone was seen once. J is TRBJ2-1 and V is TRBV13, with D unresolved. This CDR3 contains 14 residues. V was clipped by 4 bases and J by 0 bases, with 7 bases between them. CDR1 is PRHDT and CDR2 is FYEKMQ in the germline V gene (reference sequence). CDR3 in DNA: TGTGCCAGCAGCTCTAGTGACTCCTACAATGAGCAGTTCTTC. Translation: CASSSSDSYNEQFF.

This chain joins TRBV24-1 and TRBJ1-1; 7 bases agree with TRBD1. This CDR3 is 13 amino acids long. V shed 5 bases and J 7 bases; nucleotides not matched to a gene: 6. Germline V gives CDR1 KGHDR, CDR2 SFDVKD. Written as DNA, the CDR3 is TGTGCCACCAGTGGGGGGCAGGGGGTTGAAGCTTTCTTT. Protein product: CATSGGQGVEAFF.

The rearrangement links TRBV5-4 to TRBJ1-2; no firm D call. Germline CDR1 is SGHNT and CDR2 is YYREEE (reference sequence). V shed 7 bases and J shed 0 bases, with 16 bases lying between them. The CDR3 length is 15 residues. CDR3 loop: CASLDGARSNYGYTF. CDR3 nucleotide sequence: TGTGCCAGCCTAGACGGTGCCCGCTCTAACTATGGCTACACCTTC. Full variable domain (remainder filled in from reference TRBV5-4 and TRBJ1-2): ETGVTQSPTHLIKTRGQQVTLRCSSQSGHNTVSWYQQALGQGPQFIFQYYREEENGRGNFPPRFSGLQFPNYSSELNVNALELDDSALYLCASLDGARSNYGYTFGSGTRLTVV.

In its sample, this clone was seen a few times. The V call is TRBV28, the J call TRBJ1-5, with a tentative D call TRBD1 (6 bases). This CDR3 comprises 17 residues. The germline CDR1 and CDR2 sequences are MDHEN and SYDVKM. V was trimmed by 5 bases and J by 1 base, leaving 18 bases between them. Written as DNA, the CDR3 is TGTGCCAGCAGTGAGAACGGAGGACAGTCAAGCAATCAGCCCCAGCATTTT. Protein product: CASSENGGQSSNQPQHF.